Listed here are 28 T cell receptor beta chains from one sample, sequenced in a study of response to subunit inactivated influenza vaccine. MiXCR was run by TCRdb on the RT-PCR reads, yielding one entry per CDR3 protein. The sample lists approximately 700,000 distinct CDR3 sequences; over 11% were seen once. The input for sequencing was PBMCs from blood, taken roughly 15 days before vaccination. The source of these receptors is a man in his fifties or sixties who received an inactivated influenza vaccine.

This clonotype was seen at least ten times. This chain uses TRBV6-2 or TRBV6-3 with TRBJ2-1; the D is unclear. Trimming took 0 bases from V and 0 from J, leaving 12 bases between them. This CDR3 spans 17 amino acids. CDR1 is MNHEY and CDR2 is SVGEGT in the germline V gene. The CDR3 coding sequence is TGTGCCAGCAGTTACTCGAAGAGGCCTGACTCCTACAATGAGCAGTTCTTC. Its translation: CASSYSKRPDSYNEQFF.

This chain joins TRBV13 and TRBJ2-7; D gene unclear. V was trimmed by 5 bases and J by 3 bases, leaving 11 bases between them. Germline CDR1 is PRHDT and CDR2 is FYEKMQ (reference sequence). The CDR3 runs 13 residues. CDR3 in DNA: TGTGCCAGCAGCACGGGCTTATACTACGAGCAGTACTTC. It translates to CASSTGLYYEQYF.

The sample holds a few counts of this clonotype. This chain joins TRBV11-2 and TRBJ2-5; 7 bases are a match to TRBD2. Germline-derived CDR1 and CDR2 are SGHAT and FQNNGV. After removal of 5 bases from V and 0 bases from J, the junction contained 3 bases not matched to a gene. CDR3 length: 14 amino acids. The CDR3 sequence: CASSRGVDQETQYF. In DNA form, the CDR3 reads TGTGCCAGCAGCCGGGGGGTAGACCAAGAGACCCAGTACTTC.

The V call is TRBV10-3, the J call TRBJ1-2; possible D gene TRBD1, 5 bases. The ends were cut back, 6 bases at V and 0 bases at J, with 20 bases in the middle. Germline V gives CDR1 ENHRY, CDR2 SYGVKD. The CDR3 runs 17 residues. CDR3 region: CAIRPDSGGMSNYGYTF. The CDR3 bases are TGTGCCATCAGACCCGACAGCGGGGGAATGTCTAACTATGGCTACACCTTC.

This clonotype turned up a few times. The chain combines TRBV20-1 with TRBJ2-5; perhaps TRBD1 as D (5 bases). V was trimmed by 0 bases and J by 5 bases, leaving 13 bases between them. CDR3 length: 14 residues. Germline lookup yields CDR1 DFQATT and CDR2 SNEGSKA (reference sequence). CDR3 sequence (DNA): TGCAGTGCTAGAGATAATCGACAGTGGGAGACCCAGTACTTC. It is translated as CSARDNRQWETQYF.

The chain has TRBV5-1 and TRBJ2-5; 13 positions agree with TRBD2. Germline-derived CDR1 and CDR2 are SGHRS and YFSETQ. The CDR3 runs to 15 residues. The ends lost 4 bases at V and 5 bases at J; junction bases unmatched: 5. The CDR3 DNA is TGCGCCAGCAGCCTTGGACTAGCGGGAGACGAGACCCAGTACTTC. This translates into CASSLGLAGDETQYF.

J is TRBJ2-3 and V is TRBV7-2; 8 nucleotides line up with TRBD2. The CDR3 is made up of 12 amino acids. The V and J ends lost 5 bases and 8 bases, in that order; junction bases with no gene match: 3. Germline V gives CDR1 SGHTA, CDR2 FQGNSA. For the CDR3, the DNA is TGTGCCAGCAGCAAAGCGGGAGCTACGCAGTATTTT. Residues: CASSKAGATQYF.

There are a few counts of this clonotype. This chain joins TRBV2 and TRBJ1-4; D is uncertain. The CDR3 is 14 amino acids. Trimming removed 3 bases from V and 7 bases from J, with 12 bases in between. The V gene's germline CDR1 is SNHLY and CDR2 FYNNEI. CDR3 DNA: TGTGCCAGCAGTGAGAGAGTCGCCGGTGAAAAACTGTTTTTT. This translates into CASSERVAGEKLFF. Full variable domain (missing parts from reference TRBV2 and TRBJ1-4): EPEVTQTPSHQVTQMGQEVILRCVPISNHLYFYWYRQILGQKVEFLVSFYNNEISEKSEIFDDQFSVERPDGSNFTLKIRSTKLEDSAMYFCASSERVAGEKLFFGSGTQLSVL.

The CDR3 DNA sequence: TGTGCCAGCAGCCAGGGAATAGCGGGAGGGCCGCATGAGCAGTTCTTC. The encoded protein is CASSQGIAGGPHEQFF. The chain uses TRBV4-2 and TRBJ2-1; 11 bases match TRBD2. Germline loops: CDR1 LGHNA, CDR2 YNFKEQ. Trimming removed 3 bases from V and 8 bases from J; junction bases left unmatched: 9. CDR3 length: 16 amino acids.

This chain connects TRBV6-2 or TRBV6-3 to TRBJ2-1, with D perhaps matching TRBD2 (5 bases). This CDR3 spans 16 amino acids. V was shortened by 2 bases and J by 3 bases, with 14 bases between the two germline ends. Germline CDR1 MNHEY, CDR2 SVGEGT. In DNA, the CDR3 is TGTGCCAGCAGTTACGTGGCGGGTCTGGGCTACAATGAGCAGTTCTTC. Translating gives CASSYVAGLGYNEQFF.

This clonotype has just one count. The V and J genes are TRBV2 and TRBJ2-3, with D maybe TRBD2 (6 bases). Trimming left V 7 bases short and J 4 bases short, with 18 bases between. The CDR3 totals 15 residues. Germline V gene data show CDR1 as SNHLY and CDR2 as FYNNEI. The CDR3 reads CASIWGVVSSDTQYF. The CDR3 nucleotides read TGTGCCAGCATCTGGGGGGTTGTAAGCTCAGATACGCAGTATTTT.

This clonotype has a handful of counts. The V call is TRBV10-1, the J call TRBJ1-1; D gene uncertain. Germline V gene sequence: CDR1 WNHNN, CDR2 SYGVQD (reference sequence). This CDR3 contains 14 residues. V lost 4 bases and J lost 0, with 9 bases in between. For the CDR3, the DNA is TGCGCCAGCAGTGGGAACGGCCTGAACACTGAAGCTTTCTTT. This gives the protein CASSGNGLNTEAFF.

This clonotype was seen at least ten times. V is TRBV11-2 and J is TRBJ2-3; unclear D gene. With 5 bases removed from V and 4 bases from J, the gap between germline ends came to 16 bases. Germline loops: CDR1 SGHAT, CDR2 FQNNGV. The length of the CDR3 is 15 residues. CDR3 bases: TGTGCCAGCAGCCTTCTGGTACCCCAGGCAGATACGCAGTATTTT. Its protein is CASSLLVPQADTQYF. The variable domain in full, with the rest retrieved from reference TRBV11-2 and TRBJ2-3, is EAGVAQSPRYKIIEKRQSVAFWCNPISGHATLYWYQQILGQGPKLLIQFQNNGVVDDSQLPKDRFSAERLKGVDSTLKIQPAKLEDSAVYLCASSLLVPQADTQYFGPGTRLTVL.

This clonotype was recorded once. This chain uses TRBV20-1 with TRBJ2-4; TRBD2 agrees at 7 bases. J gave up 0 bases and V 0 bases, and 5 bases lay outside the gene matches. CDR1 is DFQATT, CDR2 SNEGSKA, per germline (reference sequence). The CDR3 runs to 16 residues. Written as DNA, the CDR3 is TGCAGTGCTAGAGAAGGCGGGGGTGTAGCCAAAAACATTCAGTACTTC. Translation gives CSAREGGGVAKNIQYF.

Only a few counts were recorded for this clonotype. The chain is built from TRBV7-3 and TRBJ2-5; 10 positions agree with TRBD2. The germline V gene has CDR1 SGHTA and CDR2 FQGTGA. The CDR3 runs 17 residues. The ends lost 5 bases at V and 1 base at J; junction bases unmatched: 10. CDR3 sequence reads: CASSTPGPSGSQETQYF. Written as DNA, the CDR3 is TGTGCCAGCAGCACACCTGGGCCTAGCGGGAGCCAAGAGACCCAGTACTTC.

The rearrangement joins TRBV28 to TRBJ2-5; no clear D. Trimming cost V 7 bases and J 2 bases, with 17 bases left between them. CDR3 length: 15 residues. Per germline, CDR1 MDHEN and CDR2 SYDVKM. The CDR3 region is CASTTRASFQETQYF. The CDR3 nucleotides read TGTGCCAGCACTACCCGGGCTTCCTTTCAAGAGACCCAGTACTTC.

This clonotype was seen a handful of times. The chain couples TRBV27 to TRBJ1-5, with 7 bases matching TRBD1. V lost 7 bases to trimming and J lost 7 bases; unmatched junction nucleotides: 7. This CDR3 spans 13 amino acids. Germline CDR1 MNHEY, CDR2 SMNVEV (reference sequence). CDR3 nucleotides: TGTGCCAGCAAGACAGGGACGAGACAGCCCCAGCATTTT. Its translation: CASKTGTRQPQHF.

In its sample, this clonotype was seen many times. The chain recombines TRBV20-1 with TRBJ2-4; possible D gene TRBD1, 5 bases. The CDR3 has 15 residues. Trimming took off 3 bases at V and 8 bases at J, with 20 bases between the two ends. The V gene's germline CDR1 is DFQATT and CDR2 SNEGSKA (reference sequence). The DNA of the CDR3 is TGCAGTGCTAGGGGGCAAGGGGAACCCAAGCACATTCAGTACTTC. Protein: CSARGQGEPKHIQYF.

Comment on this clonotype: This could be a read error, since a much larger clone is one nucleotide away. The chain employs TRBV4-3 and TRBJ1-1; no firm D call. CDR3 length: 15 residues. The germline gives CDR1 LGHNA, CDR2 YSLEER. Deletions cut 2 bases from V and 1 base from J, with 11 bases between. As DNA, the CDR3 is TGCGCCAGCAGCCAATATGGGCACCGGAACACTGAAGCTTTCTTT. The encoded protein is CASSQYGHRNTEAFF.

The chain employs TRBV28 and TRBJ2-3; the match to TRBD1 covers 9 bases. There are 17 residues in the CDR3. J lost 1 base, V lost 6 bases, and 11 bases had no gene match. Per the germline V gene, CDR1 is MDHEN and CDR2 is SYDVKM. CDR3 sequence: CASSSGTGIYRTDTQYF. For the CDR3, the DNA is TGTGCCAGCAGCTCCGGGACAGGGATTTATCGCACAGATACGCAGTATTTT.

This clonotype has just a few counts. This chain joins TRBV20-1 and TRBJ2-7, with 9 bases identical to TRBD2. The V gene end was trimmed by 2 bases and the J gene end by 3 bases; junction bases not matched to a gene: 2. This CDR3 contains 13 residues. Germline CDR1 is DFQATT and CDR2 is SNEGSKA (reference sequence). The CDR3 nucleotides are TGCAGTGCTAGACTAGCGGGACTCTACGAGCAGTACTTC. This translates into CSARLAGLYEQYF.

CDR3 DNA: TGTGCCAGCAGCCAAGATTGGAGGGTCCAAGAGACCCAGTACTTC. Amino acid sequence: CASSQDWRVQETQYF. The chain couples TRBV4-2 to TRBJ2-5; perhaps TRBD2 as D (6 bases). Germline V gene data show CDR1 as LGHNA and CDR2 as YNFKEQ. With 0 bases removed from V and 1 base from J, the gap between germline ends came to 9 bases. This CDR3 is built from 15 residues.

This CDR3 is CASSLVPGRGASPNEQFF. The CDR3 bases are TGTGCCAGCAGCTTAGTCCCAGGGCGGGGGGCCTCACCGAATGAGCAGTTCTTC. The chain recombines TRBV11-1 with TRBJ2-1, with 8 nucleotides matching TRBD2. Germline V gene lookup returns CDR1 SGHAT and CDR2 FQDESV (reference sequence). V dropped 1 base and J dropped 7; count of bases not matched to a gene: 15. The length of the CDR3 is 18 residues. Based on the CDR3 plus reference TRBV11-1 and TRBJ2-1, the full variable domain is EAEVAQSPRYKITEKSQAVAFWCDPISGHATLYWYRQILGQGPELLVQFQDESVVDDSQLPKDRFSAERLKGVDSTLKIQPAELGDSAMYLCASSLVPGRGASPNEQFFGPGTRLTVL.

This clonotype showed up just a few times. The genes are TRBV6-2 or TRBV6-3 and TRBJ1-2; D gene ambiguous. Trimming cost V 7 bases and J 4 bases, with 10 bases left between them. Germline V lookup: CDR1 MNHEY, CDR2 SVGEGT. This CDR3 region has 12 residues. The CDR3 coding sequence is TGTGCCAGCACCGGGATTTCCTATGGCTACACCTTC. It is translated as CASTGISYGYTF.

This clonotype was observed at least ten times. This rearrangement joins TRBV10-2 to TRBJ1-6, with D possibly TRBD1 on 5 matching bases. CDR3 size: 14 residues. Trimming removed 6 bases from V and 8 bases from J, with 14 bases in between. CDR1 and CDR2 (germline): WSHSY, SAAADI. CDR3 residues: CASRAQIGDSPLHF. The CDR3 DNA follows: TGCGCCAGCAGGGCCCAGATAGGGGATTCACCCCTCCACTTT.

There are a few counts of this clonotype. The chain recombines TRBV20-1 with TRBJ1-5; a possible D gene is TRBD1 (5 bases). The V end lost 4 bases, the J end lost 3 bases, and 13 bases lay between the germline ends. Germline values: CDR1 DFQATT, CDR2 SNEGSKA (reference sequence). CDR3 size: 14 residues. The CDR3 sequence: CSAIKGANNQPQHF. The CDR3 DNA is TGCAGTGCTATAAAAGGGGCGAACAATCAGCCCCAGCATTTT.

The chain couples TRBV5-1 to TRBJ1-1, with 7 bases aligning to TRBD1. Trimming removed 6 bases from V and 4 bases from J; junction bases left unmatched: 12. CDR3 length: 15 residues. Germline values: CDR1 SGHRS, CDR2 YFSETQ. CDR3 DNA sequence: TGCGCCAGCACCTGGATAGCAGGGGGGGGCACTGAAGCTTTCTTT. Protein: CASTWIAGGGTEAFF. The variable domain in full, with the rest retrieved from reference TRBV5-1 and TRBJ1-1, is KAGVTQTPRYLIKTRGQQVTLSCSPISGHRSVSWYQQTPGQGLQFLFEYFSETQRNKGNFPGRFSGRQFSNSRSEMNVSTLELGDSALYLCASTWIAGGGTEAFFGQGTRLTVV.

The V call is TRBV7-9, the J call TRBJ2-1; the D gene is possibly TRBD1 (6 bases). The V and J ends lost 8 bases and 3 bases respectively, with 23 bases between them. Germline V gives CDR1 SEHNR, CDR2 FQNEAQ (reference sequence). The CDR3 contains 17 residues. CDR3 bases: TGTGCCAGCCAAACAGGGCCCGTCCTCGAACTCTACAATGAGCAGTTCTTC. Protein sequence: CASQTGPVLELYNEQFF.